These 12 T cell receptor beta chains came from one sample sequenced in a study of CD8+ T cells in alopecia areata. The pooled cutaneous lymph node cells were sorted using several markers (CD4, CD8alpha, NKG2D, NKG2ACE and others). Extracted RNA was reverse transcribed, and the resulting cDNA served as sequencing template. Libraries were prepared by immunoSEQ multiplex PCR; TCRdb keeps only in-frame clonotypes and omits some of them. Listed for the sample are around 290,000 clones, none seen a single time. Sequenced sample: CD4+ T cells sorted from a lymph node. The receptors originated from a C3H/HeJ mouse with alopecia areata. MHC haplotype here: H2-k.

As for this clone: Mouse gene names apply. The observed sequence ends 4 residues before the CDR3 terminus, with the missing tail filled in from the germline J gene. The chain has TRBV31 and TRBJ2-5, with 8 positions matching TRBD2. Germline CDR1 reads GKSSPN; CDR2 reads SITVG. The CDR3 covers 14 residues. CDR3 bases read: TGTGCCTGGAGTCTGACACTGGGGGCGGAC. Amino acids: CAWSLTLGAD. The full-length CDR3 reads as CAWSLTLGADTQYF.

This clone was recorded a few times. Gene names follow the mouse nomenclature. The read gets to within 4 residues of the CDR3 end, and the germline J gene fills in the rest. The V call is TRBV5, the J call TRBJ2-2; a weak D match, TRBD1 (5 bases). Germline CDR1 is LGHNA and CDR2 is YNLKQL (reference sequence). The CDR3 is made up of 16 amino acids. V lost 0 bases, J lost 1 base, and 9 bases lay in between. The sequenced part of the CDR3 DNA is TGTGCCAGCAGCCAAGATATAGACAGAAACACCGGG. This sequence encodes CASSQDIDRNTG. The complete CDR3 reads CASSQDIDRNTGQLYF.

A word on this clone: The gene symbols are mouse symbols. The observed sequence ends 4 residues before the CDR3 terminus, with the missing tail filled in from the germline J gene. This sample also contains other DNA sequences that code for the same CDR3. The chain links TRBV1 to TRBJ2-1; 8 nucleotides align to TRBD1. Germline V gene data show CDR1 as NSQYPW and CDR2 as LRSPGD (reference sequence). Trimming removed 0 bases from V and 5 bases from J; junction bases left unmatched: 3. The CDR3 covers 15 residues. The sequenced CDR3 bases are TGCACCTGCAGTGCAGACAGGGGGCGGGATGCT. It encodes CTCSADRGRDA. The full-length CDR3 reads as CTCSADRGRDAEQFF.

Remarks on this clone: Mouse names are used for the genes. The read is 4 residues too short to cover the CDR3 end, so that end is filled in from the germline J gene. At the DNA level, this CDR3 is encoded by other sequences in the same sample as well. The V gene is TRBV13-2, the J gene TRBJ2-2; 8 bases fit TRBD1. The CDR3 has 14 amino acids. Germline V gene lookup returns CDR1 NNHNN and CDR2 SYGAGS (reference sequence). Losses at the gene ends were 2 bases for V and 5 bases for J; bases not matched to a gene: 2. Partial CDR3 DNA: TGTGCCAGCGGTGACAGGGGGCGAACCGGG. Its protein product is CASGDRGRTG. In full, the CDR3 reads CASGDRGRTGQLYF.

This clone has only a few counts. Genes and germline come from the mouse. The read comes to an end 4 residues before the CDR3 does, leaving the germline J gene to fill in the end. V and J are TRBV1 and TRBJ1-2, with D possibly being TRBD1 (5 bases). The CDR3 consists of 15 residues. Trimming shortened V by 1 base and J by 1 base, and 10 bases separated the two germline ends. The germline V gene encodes CDR1 NSQYPW and CDR2 LRSPGD (reference sequence). The CDR3 bases that were read are TGCACCTGCAGTGCAGGGGGCGCGGGAAACTCC. Protein sequence: CTCSAGGAGNS. The CDR3, in full, reads CTCSAGGAGNSDYTF.

In regard to this clone: Gene names denote mouse genes. The CDR3 end falls 4 residues outside the read, so it is completed with the germline J gene. V gene TRBV1 combines with J gene TRBJ2-1; no firm D call. Germline values: CDR1 NSQYPW, CDR2 LRSPGD (reference sequence). This CDR3 spans 13 amino acids. Trimming took 0 bases from V and 3 from J, leaving 3 bases between them. This chain's CDR3 is CTCSADIYAEQFF. The CDR3 DNA, read in part, is TGCACCTGCAGTGCAGACATCTATGCT.

The table lists this clone with a few counts. Mouse names are used for the genes. The sequenced fragment ends 4 residues before the CDR3 boundary, so the rest is inferred from the germline J gene. Additional DNA sequences in this sample encode the identical CDR3. The genes are TRBV1 and TRBJ2-1, with TRBD1 matching 7 bases. The CDR3 totals 15 residues. Trimming at V came to 0 bases and at J to 3 bases, leaving 2 bases not matched to a gene. In germline, CDR1 is NSQYPW, CDR2 LRSPGD (reference sequence). Here the CDR3 reads CTCSAESGGYAEQFF. The part of the CDR3 DNA that was read is TGCACCTGCAGTGCAGAGTCAGGGGGCTATGCT.

Concerning this clone itself: Mouse germline and gene names are used. The CDR3 end falls 4 residues outside the read, so it is completed with the germline J gene. The chain combines TRBV13-2 with TRBJ2-5; 9 positions match TRBD2. Looked up from germline, CDR1 is NNHNN and CDR2 is SYGAGS (reference sequence). The CDR3 totals 15 residues. This CDR3 reads CASGDAGGGVDTQYF. The CDR3 bases that were read are TGTGCCAGCGGTGATGCTGGGGGGGGCGTGGAC.

There are a few counts of this clone. The germline and genes are mouse ones. The read is 4 residues too short to cover the CDR3 end, so that end is filled in from the germline J gene. This chain joins TRBV19 and TRBJ2-5; 7 bases align to TRBD1. This CDR3 is built from 15 residues. Germline assignment: CDR1 FNHDT and CDR2 SITEND (reference sequence). CDR3 DNA, as far as it was read: TGTGCCAGCAGTCTTTACAGGGGAGGGGAAGAC. This encodes CASSLYRGGED. The CDR3, in full, reads CASSLYRGGEDTQYF.

Of note for this clone: Genes and germline are mouse. The CDR3 extends 4 residues past the end of the read, so its final part is completed from the germline J gene. The chain combines TRBV5 with TRBJ1-2; 11 bases agree with TRBD1. This CDR3 has 14 amino acids. Germline trimming cut 4 bases from V and 4 bases from J; bases unmatched to any gene: 2. CDR1 is LGHNA, CDR2 YNLKQL, per germline (reference sequence). Incomplete CDR3 DNA: TGTGCCAGCAGCCGAGGGACAGGGGGCTCC. Translating it yields CASSRGTGGS. The full CDR3 sequence reads CASSRGTGGSDYTF.

To note about this clone: Mouse names are used for the genes. The read ends 4 residues early relative to the CDR3; the germline J gene fills the gap. The V and J genes are TRBV1 and TRBJ2-7, with 10 bases lining up with TRBD2. The V gene's germline CDR1 is NSQYPW and CDR2 LRSPGD (reference sequence). CDR3 length: 15 residues. The CDR3 sequence: CTCSPWGGAVYEQYF. Partial CDR3 DNA: TGCACCTGCAGTCCCTGGGGGGGCGCAGTGTAT.

There are a few counts of this clone. Genes here carry mouse names. Read data end 4 residues before the CDR3 end; the end is taken from the germline J gene. V and J are TRBV19 and TRBJ2-3; D unresolved. Germline V lookup: CDR1 FNHDT, CDR2 SITEND (reference sequence). The CDR3 covers 15 residues. The V gene lost 3 bases and the J gene lost 0 bases, with 11 bases spanning the gap. The CDR3 DNA, read in part, is TGTGCCAGCAGTAACCGACAAACTAGTGCAGAA. This gives the protein CASSNRQTSAE. Given in full, the CDR3 is CASSNRQTSAETLYF.